These T cell receptor beta chains were read from a single sample in a study of T cell responses to AZD1222 COVID-19 vaccine. Sequencing was performed with immunoSEQ multiplex PCR; in TCRdb, only in-frame clones are kept and a portion is missing. The sample holds 95,000 or so clones, approximately 90% seen once. Sequenced material: peripheral blood, taken 28 days after the second AZD1222 dose. The receptor set was obtained from an adult who received the AZD1222 COVID-19 vaccine. CDR3s include the opening cysteine and the closing phenylalanine or tryptophan. Fields, in order: J gene, V gene, D gene, clone size, CDR3 DNA, CDR3 protein. A D gene is named only where the DNA matches it firmly. A row's size may be missing; if present it is once, few, many or a size class.

J: TRBJ2-7; V: TRBV5-1; D: TRBD2; size: .; DNA: TGCGCCAGCAGCACCGCTAGCGGACGATACGAGCAGTACTTC; CDR3: CASSTASGRYEQYF
J: TRBJ1-5; V: TRBV19; D: .; size: .; DNA: TGTGCCAGTAGTATCTTATCGGCGGGGAATCAGCCCCAGCATTTT; CDR3: CASSILSAGNQPQHF
J: TRBJ2-7; V: TRBV29-1; D: .; size: .; DNA: TGCAGCGTCACTGGGGCAGGGACCTACGAGCAGTACTTC; CDR3: CSVTGAGTYEQYF
J: TRBJ2-7; V: TRBV6-5; D: TRBD1; size: few; DNA: TGTGCCAGCAGGGAGGGACAGGGCGAGCAGTACTTC; CDR3: CASREGQGEQYF
J: TRBJ2-7; V: TRBV28; D: .; size: .; DNA: TGTGCCAGCAGTTTACTCGGGACTCCTTCCGAGCAGTACTTC; CDR3: CASSLLGTPSEQYF
J: TRBJ2-3; V: TRBV6-6; D: .; size: .; DNA: TGTGCCAGCAGTCATCCCCAGACTAATTGGGATACGCAGTATTTT; CDR3: CASSHPQTNWDTQYF
J: TRBJ1-3; V: TRBV7-2; D: TRBD1; size: .; DNA: TGTGCCAGCAGTCCCGGACAGGGCCGAAACACCATATATTTT; CDR3: CASSPGQGRNTIYF
J: TRBJ2-2; V: TRBV3-1/TRBV3-2; D: .; size: .; DNA: TGTGCCAGCAGCCAAGATTTGCGCACTTTAGGCACCGGGGAGCTGTTTTTT; CDR3: CASSQDLRTLGTGELFF
J: TRBJ1-2; V: TRBV28; D: .; size: .; DNA: TGTGCCAGCAGTAGGGGCCCGGGAGGGGATGGCTACACCTTC; CDR3: CASSRGPGGDGYTF
J: TRBJ2-5; V: TRBV19; D: TRBD1; size: once; DNA: TGTGCCAGTAGTAAGGGACAGGGTCAAGAGACCCAGTACTTC; CDR3: CASSKGQGQETQYF
J: TRBJ1-5; V: TRBV6-2/TRBV6-3; D: .; size: .; DNA: TGTGCCAGCAGTTATGGGGTCAGCAATCAGCCCCAGCATTTT; CDR3: CASSYGVSNQPQHF
J: TRBJ2-7; V: TRBV27; D: .; size: .; DNA: TGTGCCAGCGGAAGGGTCTCCTACGAGCAGTACTTC; CDR3: CASGRVSYEQYF
J: TRBJ2-7; V: TRBV3-1/TRBV3-2; D: TRBD2; size: .; DNA: TGTGCCAGCGCTAGCGGGAGGCCACCCTACGAGCAGTACTTC; CDR3: CASASGRPPYEQYF
J: TRBJ1-3; V: TRBV15; D: .; size: few; DNA: TGTGCCACCAGCAGAGATACAGTCTCTGGAAACACCATATATTTT; CDR3: CATSRDTVSGNTIYF
J: TRBJ2-3; V: TRBV6-4; D: .; size: .; DNA: TGTGCCAGCAGTGCGAACTACCCAAGCACAGATACGCAGTATTTT; CDR3: CASSANYPSTDTQYF
J: TRBJ2-2; V: TRBV18; D: .; size: .; DNA: TGTGCCAGCTCACCCCTCCCTGGAGGCGGGGAGCTGTTTTTT; CDR3: CASSPLPGGGELFF
J: TRBJ2-7; V: TRBV28; D: .; size: .; DNA: TGTGCCAGCAGTCCTCGGTACGAGCAGTACTTC; CDR3: CASSPRYEQYF
J: TRBJ2-2; V: TRBV5-1; D: TRBD2; size: .; DNA: TGCGCCAGCATGGGAGGGCCAGGGACCGGGGAGCTGTTTTTT; CDR3: CASMGGPGTGELFF
J: TRBJ2-7; V: TRBV14; D: .; size: .; DNA: TGTGCCAGCAGCCAAGATCCAGGGCCGGTTTACGAGCAGTACTTC; CDR3: CASSQDPGPVYEQYF